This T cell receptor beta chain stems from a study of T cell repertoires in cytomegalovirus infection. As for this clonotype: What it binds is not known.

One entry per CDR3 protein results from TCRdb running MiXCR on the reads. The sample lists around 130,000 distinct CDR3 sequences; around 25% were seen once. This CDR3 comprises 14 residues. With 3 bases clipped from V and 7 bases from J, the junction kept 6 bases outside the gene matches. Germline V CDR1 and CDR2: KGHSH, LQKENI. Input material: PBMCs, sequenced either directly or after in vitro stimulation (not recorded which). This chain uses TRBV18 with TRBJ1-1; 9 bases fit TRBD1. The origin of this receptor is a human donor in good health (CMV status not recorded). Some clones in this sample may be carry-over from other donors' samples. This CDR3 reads CASSPPGQGHEAFF. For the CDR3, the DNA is TGTGCCAGCTCACCCCCGGGACAGGGACATGAAGCTTTCTTT.